This is a list of T cell receptor beta chains from one sample in a study of OX40 agonist ivuxolimab in advanced cancers. Sequencing was performed with immunoSEQ multiplex PCR; in TCRdb, only in-frame clones are kept and a portion is missing. The data show about 100,000 clones, with over 75% seen just once and 0.31% held by the top ten. Sequencing used CD4+ or CD8+ T cells sorted from blood, obtained in a trial of the OX40 agonist ivuxolimab. These receptors originate from an adult with an advanced solid tumor such as melanoma, head and neck, liver or kidney cancer. Each CDR3 is given with its conserved first and last residue. A D gene is named only where the DNA matches it firmly. A row's size may be missing; if present it is once, few, many or a size class.

abundance: NA; j_gene: TRBJ1-2; v_gene: TRBV5-5; len: 15; d_gene: NA; CDR3aa: CASSLVARVDYGYTF; CDR3nt: TGTGCCAGCAGCTTGGTTGCCAGGGTGGACTATGGCTACACCTTC
abundance: NA; j_gene: TRBJ2-2; v_gene: TRBV7-6; len: 16; d_gene: TRBD2; CDR3aa: CASTRGLAGATGELFF; CDR3nt: TGTGCCAGCACTAGGGGACTAGCGGGGGCCACCGGGGAGCTGTTTTTT
abundance: NA; j_gene: TRBJ2-3; v_gene: TRBV6-5; len: 15; d_gene: TRBD2; CDR3aa: CASSSPGLVADTQYF; CDR3nt: TGTGCCAGCAGTTCCCCGGGACTAGTAGCTGATACGCAGTATTTT
abundance: NA; j_gene: TRBJ2-3; v_gene: TRBV7-3; len: 12; d_gene: NA; CDR3aa: CASSPGADTQYF; CDR3nt: TGTGCCAGCAGTCCCGGGGCAGATACGCAGTATTTT
abundance: NA; j_gene: TRBJ2-1; v_gene: TRBV5-6; len: 14; d_gene: NA; CDR3aa: CASSLGMGYNEQFF; CDR3nt: TGTGCCAGCAGCTTGGGAATGGGATACAATGAGCAGTTCTTC
abundance: NA; j_gene: TRBJ2-3; v_gene: TRBV7-9; len: 12; d_gene: NA; CDR3aa: CASSFYGDTQYF; CDR3nt: TGTGCCAGCAGCTTTTACGGGGATACGCAGTATTTT
abundance: NA; j_gene: TRBJ2-7; v_gene: TRBV15; len: 13; d_gene: NA; CDR3aa: CATSRELDFKQYF; CDR3nt: TGTGCCACCAGCAGAGAACTAGACTTTAAGCAGTACTTC
abundance: NA; j_gene: TRBJ2-7; v_gene: TRBV10-3; len: 17; d_gene: TRBD2; CDR3aa: CAINSGGGLAGAYEQYF; CDR3nt: TGTGCCATCAACTCCGGAGGGGGACTAGCGGGGGCCTACGAGCAGTACTTC
abundance: once; j_gene: TRBJ2-7; v_gene: TRBV4-3; len: 18; d_gene: TRBD2; CDR3aa: CASSQGWNSGRPLGGQYF; CDR3nt: TGCGCCAGCAGCCAAGGGTGGAACAGCGGGAGGCCCCTAGGTGGGCAGTACTTC
abundance: NA; j_gene: TRBJ2-7; v_gene: TRBV4-1; len: 15; d_gene: TRBD2; CDR3aa: CASSPGLAGLYEQYF; CDR3nt: TGCGCCAGCAGCCCGGGACTAGCGGGACTCTACGAGCAGTACTTC
abundance: NA; j_gene: TRBJ1-1; v_gene: TRBV6-5; len: 15; d_gene: NA; CDR3aa: CASSITWTVNTEAFF; CDR3nt: TGTGCCAGCAGCATAACCTGGACAGTGAACACTGAAGCTTTCTTT
abundance: once; j_gene: TRBJ2-7; v_gene: TRBV6-1; len: 13; d_gene: TRBD1; CDR3aa: CASSRTGVYEQYF; CDR3nt: TGTGCCAGTAGCCGGACAGGGGTTTACGAGCAGTACTTC
abundance: NA; j_gene: TRBJ2-1; v_gene: TRBV5-1; len: 15; d_gene: NA; CDR3aa: CASSSQGGSYNEQFF; CDR3nt: TGCGCCAGCAGCTCCCAGGGCGGGTCCTACAATGAGCAGTTCTTC
abundance: NA; j_gene: TRBJ1-5; v_gene: TRBV6-6; len: 16; d_gene: TRBD1; CDR3aa: CASLYRDREGNQPQHF; CDR3nt: TGTGCCAGTCTCTACCGGGACAGGGAGGGCAATCAGCCCCAGCATTTT
abundance: NA; j_gene: TRBJ1-4; v_gene: TRBV19; len: 15; d_gene: TRBD1; CDR3aa: CASSMGDSINEKLFF; CDR3nt: TGTGCCAGTAGTATGGGGGACAGCATTAATGAAAAACTGTTTTTT
abundance: once; j_gene: TRBJ1-1; v_gene: TRBV18; len: 13; d_gene: NA; CDR3aa: CASSEGMNTEAFF; CDR3nt: TGTGCCAGCTCTGAAGGGATGAACACTGAAGCTTTCTTT
abundance: NA; j_gene: TRBJ2-7; v_gene: TRBV7-2; len: 15; d_gene: TRBD2; CDR3aa: CASSPSSGRAHEQYF; CDR3nt: TGTGCCAGCAGCCCCTCTAGCGGGAGGGCCCACGAGCAGTACTTC
abundance: NA; j_gene: TRBJ1-4; v_gene: TRBV18; len: 15; d_gene: TRBD1; CDR3aa: CASSPLGTGGEKLFF; CDR3nt: TGTGCCAGCTCACCCCTTGGGACAGGGGGTGAAAAACTGTTTTTT
abundance: NA; j_gene: TRBJ2-1; v_gene: TRBV29-1; len: 13; d_gene: TRBD1; CDR3aa: CSVRRQGAYEQFF; CDR3nt: TGCAGCGTACGCCGTCAGGGGGCGTATGAGCAGTTCTTC
abundance: NA; j_gene: TRBJ2-7; v_gene: TRBV7-2; len: 14; d_gene: TRBD2; CDR3aa: CASSTSGSTYEQYF; CDR3nt: TGTGCCAGCAGTACTAGCGGGTCAACCTACGAGCAGTACTTC
abundance: once; j_gene: TRBJ2-2; v_gene: TRBV9; len: 18; d_gene: NA; CDR3aa: CASSVGLLAPHRTGELFF; CDR3nt: TGTGCCAGCAGCGTAGGTTTGCTAGCGCCGCACAGGACCGGGGAGCTGTTTTTT
abundance: once; j_gene: TRBJ1-6; v_gene: TRBV5-6; len: 13; d_gene: NA; CDR3aa: CASTLQNNSPLHF; CDR3nt: TGTGCCAGCACCCTACAGAATAATTCACCCCTCCACTTT
abundance: NA; j_gene: TRBJ2-3; v_gene: TRBV5-6; len: 14; d_gene: NA; CDR3aa: CASSFGTGINTQYF; CDR3nt: TGTGCCAGCAGCTTTGGGACGGGAATCAATACGCAGTATTTT
abundance: NA; j_gene: TRBJ2-2; v_gene: TRBV7-2; len: 13; d_gene: TRBD1; CDR3aa: CASSSQGGGELFF; CDR3nt: TGTGCCAGCAGTTCACAGGGGGGAGGGGAGCTGTTTTTT
abundance: NA; j_gene: TRBJ2-7; v_gene: TRBV7-8; len: 15; d_gene: NA; CDR3aa: CASSLDYGTTYEQYF; CDR3nt: TGTGCCAGCAGCTTAGACTACGGGACGACCTACGAGCAGTACTTC
abundance: NA; j_gene: TRBJ1-3; v_gene: TRBV7-8; len: 15; d_gene: NA; CDR3aa: CASSTTRGEGNTIYF; CDR3nt: TGTGCCAGCAGCACAACAAGGGGGGAAGGAAACACCATATATTTT
abundance: NA; j_gene: TRBJ2-2; v_gene: TRBV5-1; len: 18; d_gene: TRBD1; CDR3aa: CASSLYLTGGADTGELFF; CDR3nt: TGCGCCAGCAGCCTGTATCTTACAGGGGGCGCCGACACCGGGGAGCTGTTTTTT
abundance: once; j_gene: TRBJ2-1; v_gene: TRBV6-4; len: 16; d_gene: NA; CDR3aa: CASSVNSGSSYNEQFF; CDR3nt: TGTGCCAGCAGTGTTAATAGCGGCAGCTCCTACAATGAGCAGTTCTTC
abundance: NA; j_gene: TRBJ1-1; v_gene: TRBV19; len: 13; d_gene: NA; CDR3aa: CASSIQGVTEAFF; CDR3nt: TGTGCCAGTAGCATACAGGGAGTCACTGAAGCTTTCTTT
abundance: NA; j_gene: TRBJ1-1; v_gene: TRBV18; len: 12; d_gene: NA; CDR3aa: CASSPGGIGAFF; CDR3nt: TGTGCCAGCTCACCGGGGGGAATTGGAGCTTTCTTT
abundance: NA; j_gene: TRBJ2-7; v_gene: TRBV2; len: 11; d_gene: TRBD1; CDR3aa: CASRGQGFQYF; CDR3nt: TGTGCCAGCAGGGGACAGGGGTTCCAGTACTTC
abundance: NA; j_gene: TRBJ2-1; v_gene: TRBV11-3; len: 13; d_gene: NA; CDR3aa: CASSLKTRGEQFF; CDR3nt: TGTGCCAGCAGCTTAAAGACTAGGGGTGAGCAGTTCTTC
abundance: NA; j_gene: TRBJ1-5; v_gene: TRBV10-3; len: 15; d_gene: NA; CDR3aa: CAISESGPSNQPQHF; CDR3nt: TGTGCCATCAGTGAGTCGGGCCCTTCCAATCAGCCCCAGCATTTT
abundance: NA; j_gene: TRBJ2-2; v_gene: TRBV29-1; len: 13; d_gene: TRBD1; CDR3aa: CSAGQGSTGELFF; CDR3nt: TGCAGCGCGGGACAGGGATCCACCGGGGAGCTGTTTTTT
abundance: NA; j_gene: TRBJ2-1; v_gene: TRBV7-2; len: 15; d_gene: NA; CDR3aa: CASSLFGLRGGEQFF; CDR3nt: TGTGCCAGCAGCTTATTTGGGCTCCGGGGAGGCGAGCAGTTCTTC
abundance: NA; j_gene: TRBJ2-5; v_gene: TRBV18; len: 13; d_gene: NA; CDR3aa: CASSPNGQETQYF; CDR3nt: TGTGCCAGCTCACCCAATGGGCAAGAGACCCAGTACTTC
abundance: NA; j_gene: TRBJ2-7; v_gene: TRBV6-6; len: 16; d_gene: TRBD2; CDR3aa: CASSSGTSGRTYEQYF; CDR3nt: TGTGCCAGCAGCTCCGGGACTAGCGGGAGAACCTACGAGCAGTACTTC
abundance: once; j_gene: TRBJ1-2; v_gene: TRBV28; len: 15; d_gene: TRBD1; CDR3aa: CASSSPGQGARGYTF; CDR3nt: TGTGCCAGCAGCTCCCCGGGACAGGGGGCTCGTGGCTACACCTTC
abundance: NA; j_gene: TRBJ1-1; v_gene: TRBV4-2; len: 14; d_gene: NA; CDR3aa: CASSQVTDSTEAFF; CDR3nt: TGTGCCAGCAGCCAAGTCACGGACAGCACTGAAGCTTTCTTT
abundance: NA; j_gene: TRBJ2-4; v_gene: TRBV19; len: 14; d_gene: TRBD1; CDR3aa: CASWDRGDKNIQYF; CDR3nt: TGTGCCAGCTGGGACAGGGGCGACAAAAACATTCAGTACTTC
abundance: NA; j_gene: TRBJ2-5; v_gene: TRBV5-4; len: 14; d_gene: TRBD2; CDR3aa: CASTSGGRLETQYF; CDR3nt: TGTGCCAGCACCTCCGGGGGGAGGCTGGAGACCCAGTACTTC
abundance: NA; j_gene: TRBJ1-1; v_gene: TRBV5-3; len: 16; d_gene: NA; CDR3aa: CARSPTWGFHSTEAFF; CDR3nt: TGTGCCAGAAGCCCGACTTGGGGGTTCCATAGCACTGAAGCTTTCTTT
abundance: NA; j_gene: TRBJ2-7; v_gene: TRBV7-8; len: 16; d_gene: TRBD2; CDR3aa: CASSRTSGRGSYEQYF; CDR3nt: TGTGCCAGCAGCCGGACTAGCGGGAGAGGGAGCTACGAGCAGTACTTC
abundance: NA; j_gene: TRBJ2-7; v_gene: TRBV5-4; len: 15; d_gene: TRBD2; CDR3aa: CASSVLLAGGSEQYF; CDR3nt: TGTGCCAGCAGCGTCCTACTAGCGGGGGGGTCAGAGCAGTACTTC
abundance: NA; j_gene: TRBJ2-3; v_gene: TRBV6-5; len: 16; d_gene: NA; CDR3aa: CASSYSGGVSTDTQYF; CDR3nt: TGTGCCAGCAGTTACAGCGGCGGGGTTAGCACAGATACGCAGTATTTT
abundance: NA; j_gene: TRBJ2-7; v_gene: TRBV18; len: 13; d_gene: NA; CDR3aa: CASSPGPLYEQYF; CDR3nt: TGTGCCAGCTCACCGGGACCTCTCTACGAGCAGTACTTC
abundance: once; j_gene: TRBJ1-3; v_gene: TRBV2; len: 13; d_gene: TRBD1; CDR3aa: CASTGQAGNTIYF; CDR3nt: TGTGCCAGCACTGGACAGGCTGGAAACACCATATATTTT
abundance: once; j_gene: TRBJ2-7; v_gene: TRBV6-5; len: 15; d_gene: NA; CDR3aa: CASSSRGNLGYEQYF; CDR3nt: TGTGCCAGCAGCTCTAGGGGAAATCTAGGATACGAGCAGTACTTC
abundance: NA; j_gene: TRBJ1-1; v_gene: TRBV5-1; len: 15; d_gene: TRBD1; CDR3aa: CASSPGQGSVPEAFF; CDR3nt: TGCGCCAGCAGCCCTGGACAGGGTTCTGTCCCTGAAGCTTTCTTT
abundance: NA; j_gene: TRBJ1-2; v_gene: TRBV5-1; len: 14; d_gene: NA; CDR3aa: CASSLETRGYGYTF; CDR3nt: TGCGCCAGCAGCTTGGAAACCCGGGGGTATGGCTACACCTTC